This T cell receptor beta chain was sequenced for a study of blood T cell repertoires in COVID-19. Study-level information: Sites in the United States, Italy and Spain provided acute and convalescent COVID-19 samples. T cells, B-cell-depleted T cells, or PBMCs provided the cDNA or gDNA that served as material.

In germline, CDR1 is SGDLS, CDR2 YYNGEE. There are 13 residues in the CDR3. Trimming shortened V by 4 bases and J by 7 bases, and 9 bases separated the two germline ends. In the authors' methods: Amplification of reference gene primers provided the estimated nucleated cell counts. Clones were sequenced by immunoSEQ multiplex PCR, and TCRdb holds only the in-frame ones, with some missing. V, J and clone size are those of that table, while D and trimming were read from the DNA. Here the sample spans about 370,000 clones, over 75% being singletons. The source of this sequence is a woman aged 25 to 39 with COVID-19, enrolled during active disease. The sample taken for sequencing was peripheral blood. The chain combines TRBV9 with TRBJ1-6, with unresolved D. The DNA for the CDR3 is TGTGCCAGCAGCCCAGCGCTCAATTCACCCCTCCACTTT. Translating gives CASSPALNSPLHF.